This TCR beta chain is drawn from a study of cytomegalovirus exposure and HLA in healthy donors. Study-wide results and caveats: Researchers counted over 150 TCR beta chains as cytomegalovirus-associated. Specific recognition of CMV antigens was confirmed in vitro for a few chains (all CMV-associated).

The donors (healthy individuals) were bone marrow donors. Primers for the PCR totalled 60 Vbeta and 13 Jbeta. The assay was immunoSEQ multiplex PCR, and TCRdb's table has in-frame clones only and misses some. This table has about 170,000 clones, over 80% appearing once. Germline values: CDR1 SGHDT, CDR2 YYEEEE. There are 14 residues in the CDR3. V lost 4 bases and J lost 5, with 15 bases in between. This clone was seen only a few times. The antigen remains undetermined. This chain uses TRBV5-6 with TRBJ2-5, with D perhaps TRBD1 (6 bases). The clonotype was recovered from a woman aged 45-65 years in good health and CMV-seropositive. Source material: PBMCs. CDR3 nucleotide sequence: TGTGCCAGCAGCCGAGGCCAGGGGTCGGAGACCCAGTACTTC. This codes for CASSRGQGSETQYF.